Below are 29 T cell receptor beta chains sequenced from a single sample in a study of identical twins. TCRdb re-called the 5' RACE reads with MiXCR, one entry per CDR3 protein. The repertoire holds around 1.7 million distinct CDR3 sequences, with 32% as singletons. Sequenced material: cord blood. The origin of the receptors is a newborn girl in good health.

The chain is built from TRBV20-1 and TRBJ2-7, with TRBD1 as a possible D gene (5 bases). Germline loops: CDR1 DFQATT, CDR2 SNEGSKA (reference sequence). The CDR3 length is 14 residues. V shed 2 bases and J shed 0 bases, with 11 bases lying between them. Here the CDR3 DNA reads TGCAGTGCTAGAATGGGGCGCCTCTCCTACGAGCAGTACTTC. Its translation: CSARMGRLSYEQYF.

The chain links TRBV20-1 to TRBJ2-3; 10 nucleotides line up with TRBD2. Germline V lookup: CDR1 DFQATT, CDR2 SNEGSKA (reference sequence). Trimming cost V 2 bases and J 8 bases; bases outside gene matches: 13. The CDR3 spans 16 residues. The CDR3 loop is CSARTALAGRGGTQYF. Written as DNA, the CDR3 is TGCAGTGCTAGAACAGCACTAGCGGGAAGGGGGGGTACGCAGTATTTT.

The rearrangement joins TRBV27 to TRBJ1-5; 8 nucleotides agree with TRBD1. V lost 2 bases and J lost 2; bases outside the gene matches: 2. CDR1 is MNHEY, CDR2 SMNVEV, per germline (reference sequence). This CDR3 spans 15 amino acids. CDR3 DNA sequence: TGTGCCAGCAGTTTAAAGACAGGGGGCAATCAGCCCCAGCATTTT. It translates to CASSLKTGGNQPQHF.

This chain links TRBV25-1 with TRBJ2-5, with 8 bases matching TRBD1. Germline V lookup: CDR1 MGHDK, CDR2 SYGVNS. The CDR3 is made up of 15 amino acids. V was pared by 1 base and J by 3 bases, with 4 bases of the junction left unmatched. The CDR3 loop is CASSEFWTGKETQYF. In DNA, the CDR3 is TGTGCCAGCAGTGAATTTTGGACAGGGAAAGAGACCCAGTACTTC. Combining the CDR3 with reference TRBV25-1 and TRBJ2-5 gives the whole variable domain EADIYQTPRYLVIGTGKKITLECSQTMGHDKMYWYQQDPGMELHLIHYSYGVNSTEKGDLSSESTVSRIRTEHFPLTLESARPSHTSQYLCASSEFWTGKETQYFGPGTRLLVL.

The gene calls are TRBV12-3 or TRBV12-4 and TRBJ1-6, with TRBD1 as a possible D gene (5 bases). V lost 2 bases and J lost 9, with 20 bases in between. CDR3 length: 17 residues. CDR3 region: CASSLPNGQGGSSPLHF. The CDR3 DNA is TGTGCCAGCAGTTTACCAAACGGGCAGGGCGGAAGTTCACCCCTCCACTTT.

V usage is TRBV28 and J usage is TRBJ2-4; D is unresolved. Trimming removed 3 bases from V and 1 base from J, with 10 bases in between. The CDR3 loop spans 15 amino acids. Germline values: CDR1 MDHEN, CDR2 SYDVKM. The chain's CDR3 is CASSFSRVAKNIQYF. Written as DNA, the CDR3 is TGTGCCAGCAGTTTTTCCCGGGTTGCCAAAAACATTCAGTACTTC.

The chain uses TRBV4-1 and TRBJ1-1; D is ambiguous. Trimming removed 4 bases from V and 3 bases from J, with 12 bases in between. This CDR3 region has 14 residues. Germline V gives CDR1 MGHRA, CDR2 YSYEKL. The CDR3, as DNA: TGCGCCAGCAGCCTGAGACACCTCTACACTGAAGCTTTCTTT. Translated, it gives CASSLRHLYTEAFF.

V is TRBV6-5 and J is TRBJ1-5, with TRBD1 matching over 7 bases. This CDR3 is built from 13 residues. With 4 bases clipped from V and 7 bases from J, the junction kept 4 bases outside the gene matches. Germline lookup yields CDR1 MNHEY and CDR2 SVGAGI. CDR3 region: CASSSWTGQPQHF. For the CDR3, the DNA is TGTGCCAGCAGTTCCTGGACAGGACAGCCCCAGCATTTT.

The chain links TRBV2 to TRBJ2-1; no firm D call. The germline V gene has CDR1 SNHLY and CDR2 FYNNEI. The CDR3 length is 15 residues. V was clipped by 3 bases and J by 5 bases, with 14 bases between them. The CDR3 spells CASSEMFSADNEQFF. CDR3 in DNA: TGTGCCAGCAGTGAGATGTTTAGTGCGGACAATGAGCAGTTCTTC.

This clonotype has more than one count but fewer than ten. The chain is built from TRBV12-3 or TRBV12-4 and TRBJ1-2, with 10 nucleotides matching TRBD1. The CDR3 runs to 18 residues. V lost 5 bases to trimming and J lost 4 bases; unmatched junction nucleotides: 16. CDR3 in amino acids: CASSPSGTGARTGYGYTF. Here the CDR3 DNA reads TGTGCCAGCAGTCCCTCCGGGACAGGGGCCCGTACTGGCTATGGCTACACCTTC.

This clonotype was seen only a few times. The rearrangement links TRBV9 to TRBJ2-1, with D possibly TRBD2 on 6 matching bases. Between the trimmed V and J ends, which lost 0 bases and 8 bases, there was a span of 15 bases. The length of the CDR3 is 15 residues. Germline assignment: CDR1 SGDLS and CDR2 YYNGEE. The chain's CDR3 is CASSVEGLSGDEQFF. Here the CDR3 DNA reads TGTGCCAGCAGCGTAGAGGGGCTTTCGGGGGATGAGCAGTTCTTC.

In regard to this clonotype: Since the CDR3 does not end with the conserved phenylalanine or tryptophan, this likely comes from a read error. The rearrangement links TRBV7-9 to TRBJ1-6; tentative D call: TRBD1 (5 bases). Looked up from germline, CDR1 is SEHNR and CDR2 is FQNEAQ (reference sequence). The V and J ends lost 3 bases and 8 bases respectively, with 14 bases between them. The CDR3 is made up of 15 amino acids. CDR3 sequence reads: CASSFAGTVDSPLHV. The DNA for the CDR3 is TGTGCCAGCAGCTTTGCGGGGACGGTTGATTCACCCCTCCACGTT.

The chain employs TRBV7-9 and TRBJ2-4; the match to TRBD2 covers 14 bases. The V gene end was trimmed by 4 bases and the J gene end by 13 bases; junction bases not matched to a gene: 15. Germline CDR1 and CDR2: SEHNR and FQNEAQ (reference sequence). The CDR3 covers 17 residues. The CDR3 protein is CASSSGTSGSKMDGQYF. The CDR3 bases are TGTGCCAGCAGCTCCGGGACTAGCGGGAGTAAGATGGACGGGCAGTACTTC.

V usage is TRBV5-1 and J usage is TRBJ1-4; weak D call: TRBD1 (6 bases). The CDR3 runs to 15 residues. V was clipped by 4 bases and J by 10 bases, with 20 bases between them. Germline V CDR1 and CDR2: SGHRS, YFSETQ. CDR3 nucleotides: TGCGCCAGCAGCATCCGACAGGATGGTCGGAGAAAACTGTTTTTT. It encodes CASSIRQDGRRKLFF.

The chain joins TRBV9 to TRBJ1-2, with a possible D match to TRBD1 (6 bases). Trimming took 4 bases from V and 5 from J, leaving 24 bases between them. This CDR3 has 17 amino acids. The germline CDR1 and CDR2 sequences are SGDLS and YYNGEE. The CDR3 loop reads CASSPRTEPGPFYGYTF. CDR3 nucleotide sequence: TGTGCCAGCAGCCCCCGGACAGAACCAGGACCCTTTTATGGCTACACCTTC.

This chain joins TRBV10-3 and TRBJ1-5; D might be TRBD1 (5 bases). The CDR3 runs 14 residues. V gave up 2 bases and J gave up 0 bases, with 5 bases separating them. Germline V CDR1 and CDR2: ENHRY, SYGVKD. As DNA, the CDR3 is TGTGCCATCAGTGAGGGACATAGCAATCAGCCCCAGCATTTT. It codes for CAISEGHSNQPQHF.

The chain joins TRBV5-5 to TRBJ2-3; 7 bases are shared with TRBD2. Germline CDR1 reads SGHKS; CDR2 reads YYEKEE (reference sequence). V lost 0 bases to trimming and J lost 0 bases; unmatched junction nucleotides: 10. CDR3 length: 18 residues. CDR3 residues: CASSLAGLVAGSTDTQYF. The CDR3 DNA is TGTGCCAGCAGCTTGGCGGGCTTAGTAGCGGGCAGCACAGATACGCAGTATTTT.

The table lists this clonotype with many counts. One end of the junction is discordant with germline, which a read error may explain. V and J are TRBV4-1 and TRBJ1-2, with 7 bases matching TRBD1. CDR1 is MGHRA, CDR2 YSYEKL, per germline. This CDR3 region has 14 residues. CDR3 DNA: TGTGCCAGCAGCCAAGCGGCAGGGGGCTATGGCTACACCTTC. This gives the protein CASSQAAGGYGYTF.

This chain links TRBV20-1 with TRBJ2-7; 7 nucleotides match TRBD1. The CDR3 contains 16 residues. V was clipped by 3 bases and J by 2 bases; unmatched bases: 13. Germline values: CDR1 DFQATT, CDR2 SNEGSKA (reference sequence). Here the CDR3 reads CSARHRGSRTTYEQYF. In nucleotides, the CDR3 is TGCAGTGCTAGGCACAGGGGCTCCCGAACCACCTACGAGCAGTACTTC.

This clonotype was seen ten or more times. The chain joins TRBV29-1 to TRBJ2-1, with D unclear. V was pared by 0 bases and J by 1 base, with 16 bases between. CDR1 and CDR2 from the germline V gene are SQVTM and ANQGSEA. The CDR3 covers 17 residues. The CDR3, as DNA: TGCAGCGTTGAAGACCGCCTGTTCGTAAGGTCCTACAATGAGCAGTTCTTC. Its protein product is CSVEDRLFVRSYNEQFF.

With respect to this clonotype: Germline is not matched at one junction end, which may reflect a read error. The chain uses TRBV24-1 and TRBJ2-5; the D is unclear. CDR1 is KGHDR, CDR2 SFDVKD, per germline. The CDR3 runs 14 residues. CDR3 sequence: CATSDPLTQEAQYF. The CDR3 nucleotides are TGTGCCACCAGTGATCCCTTGACACAAGAGGCCCAGTACTTC.

The gene calls are TRBV25-1 and TRBJ1-5, with D hard to call. The length of the CDR3 is 14 residues. V gave up 4 bases and J gave up 3 bases, with 10 bases separating them. From germline, CDR1 is MGHDK and CDR2 SYGVNS. The CDR3 DNA reads as TGTGCCAGCAGTGGCAATCGGGACAATCAGCCCCAGCATTTT. The encoded protein is CASSGNRDNQPQHF.

The V gene is TRBV29-1, the J gene TRBJ1-1, with D maybe TRBD1 (5 bases). CDR1 SQVTM and CDR2 ANQGSEA come from the germline V gene. This CDR3 is 13 amino acids long. Trimming took 3 bases from V and 4 from J, leaving 12 bases between them. CDR3 region: CSVEEGWGTEAFF. The CDR3 DNA follows: TGCAGCGTTGAGGAGGGGTGGGGCACTGAAGCTTTCTTT.

This clonotype was detected ten times or more. The chain carries TRBV7-2 and TRBJ2-1, with 9 nucleotides matching TRBD2. V shed 1 base and J 4 bases; nucleotides not matched to a gene: 2. Germline V lookup: CDR1 SGHTA, CDR2 FQGNSA. The CDR3 runs to 15 residues. The CDR3 coding sequence is TGTGCCAGCAGCTTAGGAGGACTAGCGTACAATGAGCAGTTCTTC. Its translation is CASSLGGLAYNEQFF.

The rearrangement uses TRBV25-1 and TRBJ1-2, with 9 bases identical to TRBD1. This CDR3 comprises 13 residues. Germline V lookup: CDR1 MGHDK, CDR2 SYGVNS. J lost 7 bases, V lost 4 bases, and 4 bases had no gene match. CDR3 sequence (DNA): TGTGCCAGCAGTGTCTCACAGGGGGCTGGCTACACCTTC. Protein sequence: CASSVSQGAGYTF.

The rearrangement links TRBV9 to TRBJ2-1; 8 bases agree with TRBD2. This CDR3 is 16 amino acids long. Germline V CDR1 and CDR2: SGDLS, YYNGEE. V lost 0 bases to trimming and J lost 2 bases; unmatched junction nucleotides: 4. Here the CDR3 reads CASSVGAGAPYNEQFF. In nucleotides, the CDR3 is TGTGCCAGCAGCGTAGGAGCGGGAGCTCCCTACAATGAGCAGTTCTTC.

This clonotype was picked up many times. The J gene is TRBJ1-2, the V gene TRBV5-1; TRBD1 aligns across 7 bases. The CDR3 is made up of 14 amino acids. Germline CDR1 is SGHRS and CDR2 is YFSETQ. V shed 4 bases, J shed 3 bases, and the junction held 6 bases outside the gene matches. The CDR3 sequence: CASSPTGSDYGYTF. In DNA, the CDR3 is TGCGCCAGCAGCCCGACAGGGTCGGACTATGGCTACACCTTC. The whole variable domain, remainder taken from reference TRBV5-1 and TRBJ1-2, is KAGVTQTPRYLIKTRGQQVTLSCSPISGHRSVSWYQQTPGQGLQFLFEYFSETQRNKGNFPGRFSGRQFSNSRSEMNVSTLELGDSALYLCASSPTGSDYGYTFGSGTRLTVV.

This clonotype was counted a few times. The V call is TRBV3-1, the J call TRBJ1-6; D is ambiguous. With 6 bases removed from V and 7 bases from J, the gap between germline ends came to 10 bases. Per germline, CDR1 LGHDT and CDR2 YNNKEL (reference sequence). The CDR3 totals 13 residues. CDR3 sequence reads: CASRADPNSPLHF. The DNA for the CDR3 is TGTGCCAGCAGGGCCGATCCGAATTCACCCCTCCACTTT.

This clonotype was seen many times. The rearrangement uses TRBV13 and TRBJ2-1, with 12 positions matching TRBD2. With 0 bases clipped from V and 0 bases from J, the junction kept 3 bases outside the gene matches. Germline CDR1 PRHDT, CDR2 FYEKMQ (reference sequence). The CDR3 is 18 amino acids. The CDR3 protein is CASSLGTSGGRSYNEQFF. The CDR3 nucleotides read TGTGCCAGCAGCTTAGGGACTAGCGGGGGCCGCTCCTACAATGAGCAGTTCTTC.